One and the same sample provided the 9 T cell receptor beta chains below, sequenced in a study of shared clonotypes between healthy human individuals. The data were produced by immunoSEQ multiplex PCR, yet TCRdb's version contains in-frame clones alone and is incomplete. The sample includes about 490,000 clones, roughly 85% seen only once; the top ten take about 12%. The sequencing input was PBMCs. The receptors originated from a woman between 40 and 50 years old in good health. Some clones in this sample may be carry-over from other donors' samples.

This clone was seen once. The chain has TRBV2 and TRBJ2-7, with D uncertain. Germline CDR1 reads SNHLY; CDR2 reads FYNNEI. The CDR3 covers 16 residues. V shed 6 bases and J shed 1 base, with 19 bases lying between them. The CDR3 nucleotides are TGTGCCAGCAGCGACCGGAGTAGCTACGGATCCTACGAGCAGTACTTC. Translating gives CASSDRSSYGSYEQYF.

V and J are TRBV19 and TRBJ2-5; 9 positions agree with TRBD1. CDR1 and CDR2 from the germline V gene are LNHDA and SQIVND (reference sequence). After removal of 7 bases from V and 2 bases from J, the junction contained 8 bases not matched to a gene. The CDR3 loop spans 15 amino acids. CDR3 protein: CASTIGTGRQETQYF. Written as DNA, the CDR3 is TGTGCCAGTACCATAGGGACAGGGAGACAAGAGACCCAGTACTTC.

In the case of this clone: Distinct nucleotide sequences in the sample also encode this CDR3. The CDR3 nucleotides are TGCGCCAGCAGCTTGGTCAGCCAAGAGACCCAGTACTTC. This sequence encodes CASSLVSQETQYF. The rearrangement uses TRBV5-1 and TRBJ2-5; the D is unclear. Trimming shortened V by 0 bases and J by 1 base, and 4 bases separated the two germline ends. CDR1 is SGHRS, CDR2 YFSETQ, per germline. CDR3 length: 13 amino acids.

This chain connects TRBV10-3 to TRBJ2-3; weak D call: TRBD1 (5 bases). Germline assignment: CDR1 ENHRY and CDR2 SYGVKD. The CDR3 is made up of 13 amino acids. Trimming cost V 8 bases and J 0 bases, with 9 bases left between them. CDR3 nucleotides: TGTGCCATCGGGGCAGCTAGCACAGATACGCAGTATTTT. Translating it yields CAIGAASTDTQYF.

The genes are TRBV19 and TRBJ2-6, with 9 bases lining up with TRBD1. Germline values: CDR1 LNHDA, CDR2 SQIVND (reference sequence). The CDR3 has 16 amino acids. J gave up 6 bases and V 0 bases, and 3 bases lay outside the gene matches. Written as DNA, the CDR3 is TGTGCCAGTAGTATAGAGGGACAGGGTGAGGCCAACGTCCTGACTTTC. Encoded protein: CASSIEGQGEANVLTF.

CDR3 residues: CASSPISGTAAYEQYF. The CDR3 coding sequence is TGTGCCAGCTCACCTATTTCAGGCACCGCGGCCTACGAGCAGTACTTC. The chain couples TRBV18 to TRBJ2-7; D is uncertain. Germline CDR1 reads KGHSH; CDR2 reads LQKENI. Trimming shortened V by 3 bases and J by 2 bases, and 17 bases separated the two germline ends. The CDR3 is 16 amino acids.

This rearrangement joins TRBV2 to TRBJ1-5, with D unresolved. The CDR3 covers 13 residues. CDR1 SNHLY and CDR2 FYNNEI come from the germline V gene. V was clipped by 5 bases and J by 7 bases, with 12 bases between them. The CDR3 nucleotides read TGTGCCAGCAGTCTGGGGTTGCGGCAGCCCCAGCATTTT. This gives the protein CASSLGLRQPQHF.

V and J are TRBV11-2 and TRBJ2-5; 8 bases fit TRBD2. The V gene end was trimmed by 1 base and the J gene end by 9 bases; junction bases not matched to a gene: 7. From germline, CDR1 is SGHAT and CDR2 FQNNGV. CDR3 length equals 14 residues. CDR3 bases: TGTGCCAGCAGCTTAGTTGGCGGGAGGACTTCCCAGTACTTC. This encodes CASSLVGGRTSQYF.

The V and J genes are TRBV5-1 and TRBJ2-7; 10 bases align to TRBD2. Germline assignment: CDR1 SGHRS and CDR2 YFSETQ. The CDR3 runs to 16 residues. Trimming removed 0 bases from V and 6 bases from J; junction bases left unmatched: 9. CDR3 sequence (DNA): TGCGCCAGCAGCTTGGCTACGCTAGCGGGAGCTGGCGAGCAGTACTTC. Residues: CASSLATLAGAGEQYF.